The rows below give T cell receptor beta chains drawn from one sample of a study of tumor and adjacent non-tumor tissue in lung cancer. MiXCR, run by TCRdb on the multiplex PCR reads, gives a single entry per CDR3 protein. The sample contains around 86,000 distinct CDR3 sequences, approximately 77% of which appear only once. Sequenced: lung tumor tissue. The receptors here all came from a woman aged 40 to 50 with non-small cell lung cancer. Both conserved end residues are part of each CDR3. D genes are given only for firm matches. Not all rows give a size; the values are once, few, many and, for expanded clones, a class.

>-|-|TRBJ2-3|TRBV6-5
CASCYSAGTQYF
TGTGCCAGCTGTTACTCTGCAGGTACGCAATATTTT
>-|few|TRBJ2-7|TRBV4-1
CTGSQGSRAYEQYF
TGCACCGGCAGCCAAGGCAGCAGGGCCTACGAGCAGTACTTC
>-|many|TRBJ2-5|TRBV28
CASGPRGTQYF
TGTGCCAGCGGCCCGCGAGGGACCCAGTACTTC
>-|-|TRBJ2-1|TRBV29-1
CSVEDPRNYNEQFF
TGCAGTGTTGAAGACCCTAGGAACTACAATGAGCAGTTCTTC
>-|-|TRBJ2-3|TRBV11-2
CASSTRTASTDRQYF
TGTGCCAGTAGCACTCGGACAGCCAGCACAGATAGGCAGTATTTC
>-|-|TRBJ2-5|TRBV11-2
CTSSLFTGIQGTQYF
TGTACCAGCAGCTTATTCACCGGGATCCAAGGGACCCAGTACTTC
>-|-|TRBJ2-7|TRBV11-2
CASSQQGGTQYKQYF
TGCGCAAGCAGTCAACAAGGGGGTACCCAGTACAAGCAGTACTTC
>-|-|TRBJ2-1|TRBV5-4
CVSSSKTTNKQFF
TGTGTCAGCAGCTCCAAAACGACGAATAAGCAGTTCTTC
>-|few|TRBJ2-5|TRBV12-3/TRBV12-4
CASSLDGVQETQYF
TGTGCCAGCAGCTTAGACGGAGTTCAAGAGACGCAGTACTTC
>TRBD2|-|TRBJ2-3|TRBV5-1
CASNSTSGRTDTQYF
TGCGCCAGCAACTCGACTAGCGGGAGAACAGATACGCAGTATTTT
>-|-|TRBJ1-5|TRBV28
CASSRGSQSQHF
TGTGCCAGTAGCCGTGGGAGCCAGTCCCAGCATTTT
>TRBD2|-|TRBJ2-5|TRBV29-1
CDGEREATQYF
TGCGACGGAGAGCGGGAGGCGACCCAGTACTTC
>-|many|TRBJ1-3|TRBV5-1
CASSLGTADDTIYF
TGCGCCAGCAGCTTGGGGACCGCCGACGACACCATATATTTT
>TRBD1|many|TRBJ2-3|TRBV12-5
CASGLSRTGGLTDTQYF
TGTGCTAGTGGTTTGTCTCGGACAGGGGGTCTCACAGATACGCAGTATTTT
>-|-|TRBJ2-7|TRBV7-9
CASSSPGADITHEQYF
TGTGCCAGCAGCTCCCCCGGAGCGGACATAACCCACGAGCAGTACTTC
>TRBD2|-|TRBJ2-3|TRBV6-6
CASRIGTSGVDTDTQYF
TGTGCCAGCAGAATCGGGACTAGCGGGGTGGACACAGATACGCAGTATTTT
>-|many|TRBJ2-5|TRBV29-1
CSVAGGLVETQYF
TGCAGCGTTGCCGGGGGCCTAGTGGAGACCCAGTACTTC
>-|-|TRBJ2-7|TRBV28
CVSSLTQSYEQYF
TGTGTCAGCAGTTTGACTCAGAGCTACGAGCAGTACTTC
>-|-|TRBJ1-1|TRBV6-5
CASSLALRAFF
TGTGCCAGCAGCCTGGCCCTACGAGCTTTCTTT
>-|-|TRBJ2-5|TRBV5-1
CAICRDYQETQYF
TGCGCCATCTGCCGGGACTACCAAGAGACCCAGTACTTC
>-|-|TRBJ2-5|TRBV6-5
CVSGYGREETQYF
TGTGTCAGCGGTTATGGTAGGGAAGAGACCCAGTACTTC
>-|-|TRBJ2-5|TRBV11-3
CASSPFVGWESQYF
TGTGCCAGCAGCCCTTTCGTGGGCTGGGAGTCACAGTACTTC
>TRBD2|many|TRBJ2-1|TRBV30
CALHGGYNEQFF
TGTGCCCTACACGGGGGGTACAATGAGCAGTTCTTC
>-|-|TRBJ2-5|TRBV6-6
CASSLTEAETRYF
TGTGCCAGCAGTCTCACGGAGGCAGAGACCCGGTACTTC
>TRBD2|many|TRBJ2-3|TRBV11-2
CASSFVAGDTQYF
TGTGCCAGCAGCTTCGTAGCGGGGGATACGCAGTATTTT
>-|-|TRBJ2-1|TRBV4-1
CVSNQRGHPQFF
TGCGTCAGCAACCAAAGGGGCCACCCGCAGTTCTTC
>-|many|TRBJ2-3|TRBV6-5
CASSYGQNRWGTDTQYF
TGTGCCAGCAGTTACGGACAGAACCGGTGGGGCACAGATACGCAGTATTTT
>-|once|TRBJ2-2|TRBV7-9
CASSLRGTNTMELFF
TGTGCCAGCAGCTTAAGGGGTACGAACACCATGGAGCTGTTTTTT
>-|once|TRBJ2-5|TRBV11-2
CASSLAGLRSQETQYF
TGTGCCAGCAGCTTAGCTGGGCTGAGGTCCCAAGAGACCCAGTACTTC
>-|few|TRBJ2-7|TRBV20-1
CTAGRDGVSYEQYF
TGCACTGCTGGCCGTGACGGTGTCTCCTACGAGCAGTACTTC
>-|-|TRBJ1-2|TRBV20-1
CSARDQNRGHGYTF
TGCAGTGCTAGAGATCAGAATAGGGGCCATGGCTACACCTTC
>TRBD1|-|TRBJ2-1|TRBV24-1
CATQTGPNDEQFF
TGTGCCACCCAGACAGGGCCGAACGATGAGCAGTTCTTC
>-|-|TRBJ2-1|TRBV12-3/TRBV12-4
CASRRPGTPNNERFF
TGTGCCAGCAGACGCCCTGGGACACCTAACAATGAGCGGTTCTTC
>-|-|TRBJ2-3|TRBV29-1
CSVFPGTYTDTQCF
TGCAGCGTTTTCCCCGGGACTTACACAGATACGCAGTGTTTT
>TRBD1|-|TRBJ2-5|TRBV11-2
CASTRFGQAQETRYF
TGTGCCAGCACCAGATTCGGACAGGCACAAGAGACCCGGTACTTT
>-|-|TRBJ2-5|TRBV11-2
CACSLLAGIQETQYF
TGTGCCTGTAGCTTACTCGCCGGGATCCAAGAGACCCAGTACTTC
>TRBD2|-|TRBJ2-1|TRBV6-4
CASSALAGGREQFF
TGTGCCAGCAGTGCACTAGCGGGGGGGCGAGAGCAGTTCTTC
>-|once|TRBJ1-1|TRBV5-4
CASSGRSEGDTEAFF
TGTGCCAGCAGCGGACGCTCAGAGGGCGACACTGAAGCTTTCTTT
>TRBD2|-|TRBJ2-5|TRBV5-4
CDSSLLAGGLEETQYF
TGTGACAGTAGCTTGCTAGCGGGGGGGCTAGAAGAGACCCAGTACTTC
>-|-|TRBJ1-6|TRBV6-5
CASSYSRWRLGYSPLHF
TGTGCCAGCAGTTACAGCAGGTGGCGGCTAGGATATTCACCCCTCCACTTT